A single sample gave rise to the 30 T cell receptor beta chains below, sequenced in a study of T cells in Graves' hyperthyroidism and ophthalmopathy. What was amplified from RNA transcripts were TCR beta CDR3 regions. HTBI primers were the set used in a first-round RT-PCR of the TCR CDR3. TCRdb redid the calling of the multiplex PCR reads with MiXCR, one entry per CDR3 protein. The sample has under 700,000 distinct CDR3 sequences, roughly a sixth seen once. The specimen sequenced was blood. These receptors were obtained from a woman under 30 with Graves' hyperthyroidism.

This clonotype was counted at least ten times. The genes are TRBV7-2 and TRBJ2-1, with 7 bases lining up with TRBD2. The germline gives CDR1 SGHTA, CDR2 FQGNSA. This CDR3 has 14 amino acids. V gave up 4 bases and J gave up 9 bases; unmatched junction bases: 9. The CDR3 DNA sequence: TGTGCCAGCAGCTCAGGACTAGTTCTAGGTGAGCAGTTCTTC. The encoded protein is CASSSGLVLGEQFF.

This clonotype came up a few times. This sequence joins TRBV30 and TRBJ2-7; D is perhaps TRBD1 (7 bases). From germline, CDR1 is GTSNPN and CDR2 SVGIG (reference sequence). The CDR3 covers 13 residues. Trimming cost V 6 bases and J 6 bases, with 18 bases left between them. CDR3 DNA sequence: TGTGCCTGCCTCTGGCAGGGGGAGGTCGAGCAGTACTTC. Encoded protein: CACLWQGEVEQYF.

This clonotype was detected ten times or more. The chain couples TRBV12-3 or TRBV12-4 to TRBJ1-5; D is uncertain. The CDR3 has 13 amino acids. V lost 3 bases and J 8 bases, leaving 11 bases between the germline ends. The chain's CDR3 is CASSFEVRKPQHF. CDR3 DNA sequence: TGTGCCAGCAGTTTTGAGGTTCGGAAGCCCCAGCATTTT.

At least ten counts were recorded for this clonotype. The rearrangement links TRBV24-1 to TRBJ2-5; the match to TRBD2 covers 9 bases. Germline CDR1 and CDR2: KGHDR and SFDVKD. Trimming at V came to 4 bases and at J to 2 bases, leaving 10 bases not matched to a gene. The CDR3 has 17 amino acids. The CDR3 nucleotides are TGTGCCACCAGTGACTCTCTAGCGGGGCCGAATCAAGAGACCCAGTACTTC. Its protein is CATSDSLAGPNQETQYF.

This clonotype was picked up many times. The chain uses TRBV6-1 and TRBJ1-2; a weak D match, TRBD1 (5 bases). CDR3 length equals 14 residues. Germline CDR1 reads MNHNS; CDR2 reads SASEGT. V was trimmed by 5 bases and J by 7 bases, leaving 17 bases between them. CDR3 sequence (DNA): TGTGCCAGCAGTCACAATATACAGGTGTCTGGCTACACCTTC. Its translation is CASSHNIQVSGYTF.

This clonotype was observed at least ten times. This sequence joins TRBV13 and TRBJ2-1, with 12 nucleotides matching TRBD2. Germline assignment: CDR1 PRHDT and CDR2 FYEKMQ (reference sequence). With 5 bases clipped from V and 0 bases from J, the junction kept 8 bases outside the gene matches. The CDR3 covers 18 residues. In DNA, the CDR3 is TGTGCCAGCAGCCGGACTAGCGGGGATCCGAGCTCCTACAATGAGCAGTTCTTC. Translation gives CASSRTSGDPSSYNEQFF.

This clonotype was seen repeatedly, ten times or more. The CDR3 spells CASSVGDGYTF. The CDR3 coding sequence is TGTGCCAGCAGTGTCGGGGATGGCTACACCTTC. The V gene is TRBV2, the J gene TRBJ1-2, with D unclear. V gave up 4 bases and J gave up 6 bases, with 6 bases separating them. The CDR3 consists of 11 residues. CDR1 is SNHLY and CDR2 is FYNNEI in the germline V gene.

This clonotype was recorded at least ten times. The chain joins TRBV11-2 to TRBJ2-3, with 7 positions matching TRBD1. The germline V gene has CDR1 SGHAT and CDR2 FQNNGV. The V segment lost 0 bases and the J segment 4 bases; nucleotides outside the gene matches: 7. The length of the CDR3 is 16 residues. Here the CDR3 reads CASSLEWSGGADTQYF. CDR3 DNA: TGTGCCAGCAGCTTAGAATGGTCAGGGGGAGCAGATACGCAGTATTTT.

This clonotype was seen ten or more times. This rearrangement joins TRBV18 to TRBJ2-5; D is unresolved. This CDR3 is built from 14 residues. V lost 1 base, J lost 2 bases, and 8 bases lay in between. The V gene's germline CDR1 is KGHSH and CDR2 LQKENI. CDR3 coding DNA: TGTGCCAGCTCACCACTAAGCATACAAGAGACCCAGTACTTC. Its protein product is CASSPLSIQETQYF.

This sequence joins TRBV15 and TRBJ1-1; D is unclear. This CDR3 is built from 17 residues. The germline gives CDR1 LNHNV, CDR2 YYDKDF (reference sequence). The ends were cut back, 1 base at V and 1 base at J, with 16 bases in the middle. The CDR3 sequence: CATSRGLKNRSNTEAFF. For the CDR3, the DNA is TGTGCCACCAGCAGAGGTCTGAAGAACAGATCGAACACTGAAGCTTTCTTT.

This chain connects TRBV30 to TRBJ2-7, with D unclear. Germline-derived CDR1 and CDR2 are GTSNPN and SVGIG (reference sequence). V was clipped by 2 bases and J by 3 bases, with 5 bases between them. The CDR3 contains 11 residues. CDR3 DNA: TGTGCCTGGAGTTTGAACTACGAGCAGTACTTC. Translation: CAWSLNYEQYF.

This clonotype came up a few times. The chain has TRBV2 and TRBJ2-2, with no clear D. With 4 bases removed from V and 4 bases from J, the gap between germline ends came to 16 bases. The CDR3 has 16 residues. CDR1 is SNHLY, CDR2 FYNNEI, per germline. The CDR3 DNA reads TGTGCCAGCAGTGTCCGTCTAGTAGGGTCCACCGGGGAGCTGTTTTTT. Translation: CASSVRLVGSTGELFF.

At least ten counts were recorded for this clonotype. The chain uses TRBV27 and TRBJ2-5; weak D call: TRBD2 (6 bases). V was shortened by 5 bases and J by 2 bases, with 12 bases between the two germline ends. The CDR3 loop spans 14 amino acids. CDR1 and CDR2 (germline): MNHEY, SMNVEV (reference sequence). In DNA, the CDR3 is TGTGCCAGCAGTCCTCGGGAGCCACAAGAGACCCAGTACTTC. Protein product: CASSPREPQETQYF.

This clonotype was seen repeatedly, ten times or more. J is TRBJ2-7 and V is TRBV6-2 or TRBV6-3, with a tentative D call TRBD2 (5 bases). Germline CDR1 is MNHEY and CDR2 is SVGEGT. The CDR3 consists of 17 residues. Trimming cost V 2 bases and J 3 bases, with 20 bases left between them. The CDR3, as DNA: TGTGCCAGCAGTTACGAGTCGGGGATCCTTAGAGTCTACGAGCAGTACTTC. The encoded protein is CASSYESGILRVYEQYF.

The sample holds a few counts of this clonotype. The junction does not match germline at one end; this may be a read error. The CDR3 DNA follows: TGTGCTAGCAGCTTAGGGGGGACAGGGGACCAAGAGACCCAGTACTTC. This translates into CASSLGGTGDQETQYF. The chain employs TRBV7-7 and TRBJ2-5, with 10 bases aligning to TRBD1. CDR3 length: 16 amino acids. Germline values: CDR1 SSHAT, CDR2 FNYEAQ (reference sequence).

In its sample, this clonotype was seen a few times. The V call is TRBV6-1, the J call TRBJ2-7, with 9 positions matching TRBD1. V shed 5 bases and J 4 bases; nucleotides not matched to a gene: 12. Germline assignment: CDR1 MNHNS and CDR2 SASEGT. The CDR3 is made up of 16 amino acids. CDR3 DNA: TGTGCCAGCAGTTACCCCAAGGGACAGGGATCGTACGAGCAGTACTTC. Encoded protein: CASSYPKGQGSYEQYF.

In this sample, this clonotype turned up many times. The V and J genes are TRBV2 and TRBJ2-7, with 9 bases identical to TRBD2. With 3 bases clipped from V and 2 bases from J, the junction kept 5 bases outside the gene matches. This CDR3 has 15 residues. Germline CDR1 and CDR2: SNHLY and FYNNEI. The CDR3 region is CASSEVLAGTYEQYF. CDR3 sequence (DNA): TGTGCCAGCAGTGAGGTCCTAGCGGGGACCTACGAGCAGTACTTC. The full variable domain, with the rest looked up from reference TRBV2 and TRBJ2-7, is EPEVTQTPSHQVTQMGQEVILRCVPISNHLYFYWYRQILGQKVEFLVSFYNNEISEKSEIFDDQFSVERPDGSNFTLKIRSTKLEDSAMYFCASSEVLAGTYEQYFGPGTRLTVT.

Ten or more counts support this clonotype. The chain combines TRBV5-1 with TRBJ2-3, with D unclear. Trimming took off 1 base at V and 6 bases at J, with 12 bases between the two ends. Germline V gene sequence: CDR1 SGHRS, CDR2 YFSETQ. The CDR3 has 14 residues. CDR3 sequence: CASSLFQNGDTQYF. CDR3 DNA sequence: TGCGCCAGCAGCTTGTTTCAGAATGGGGATACGCAGTATTTT.

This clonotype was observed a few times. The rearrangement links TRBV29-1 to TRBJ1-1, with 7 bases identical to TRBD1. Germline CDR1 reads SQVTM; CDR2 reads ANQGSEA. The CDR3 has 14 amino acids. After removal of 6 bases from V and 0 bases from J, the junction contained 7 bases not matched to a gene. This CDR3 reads CSVERTGMNTEAFF. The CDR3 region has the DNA TGCAGCGTCGAACGGACAGGCATGAACACTGAAGCTTTCTTT.

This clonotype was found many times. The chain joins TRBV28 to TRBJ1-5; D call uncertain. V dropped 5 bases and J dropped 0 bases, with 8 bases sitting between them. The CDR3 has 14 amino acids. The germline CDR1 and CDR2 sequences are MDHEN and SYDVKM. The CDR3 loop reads CASSGIPSNQPQHF. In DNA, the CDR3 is TGTGCCAGCAGTGGGATCCCTAGCAATCAGCCCCAGCATTTT.

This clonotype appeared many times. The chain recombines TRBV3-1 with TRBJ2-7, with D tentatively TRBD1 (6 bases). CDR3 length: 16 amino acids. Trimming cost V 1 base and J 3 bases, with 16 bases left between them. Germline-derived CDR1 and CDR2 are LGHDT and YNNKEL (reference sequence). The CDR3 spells CASSQVGGSLLYEQYF. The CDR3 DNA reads TGTGCCAGCAGCCAAGTAGGGGGAAGTCTCCTCTACGAGCAGTACTTC.

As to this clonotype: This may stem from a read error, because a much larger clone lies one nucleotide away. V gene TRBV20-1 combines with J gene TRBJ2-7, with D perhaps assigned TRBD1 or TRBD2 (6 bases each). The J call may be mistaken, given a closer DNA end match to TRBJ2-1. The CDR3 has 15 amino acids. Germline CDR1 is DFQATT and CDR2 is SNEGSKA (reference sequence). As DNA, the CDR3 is TGCAGTGCTAGAGCCATCCTCGGGGGCGGCTACGAGCAGTTCTTC. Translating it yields CSARAILGGGYEQFF.

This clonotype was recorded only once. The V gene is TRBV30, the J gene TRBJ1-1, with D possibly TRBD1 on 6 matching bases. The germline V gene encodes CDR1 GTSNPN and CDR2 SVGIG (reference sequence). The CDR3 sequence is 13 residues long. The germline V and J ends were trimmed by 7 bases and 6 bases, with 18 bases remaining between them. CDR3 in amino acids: CAYPQGKKAEAFF. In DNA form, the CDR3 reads TGTGCCTACCCTCAGGGGAAAAAAGCTGAAGCTTTCTTT.

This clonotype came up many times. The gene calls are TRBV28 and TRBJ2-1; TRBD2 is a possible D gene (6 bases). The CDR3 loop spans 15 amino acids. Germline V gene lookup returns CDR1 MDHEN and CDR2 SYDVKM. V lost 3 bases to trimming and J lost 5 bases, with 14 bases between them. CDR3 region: CASSFWTGVDNEQFF. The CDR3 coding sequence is TGTGCCAGCAGTTTTTGGACGGGAGTTGACAATGAGCAGTTCTTC.

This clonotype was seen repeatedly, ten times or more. CDR3 in amino acids: CASSLAGGHTQYF. CDR3 nucleotide sequence: TGTGCCAGCAGCTTAGCCGGAGGGCATACGCAGTATTTT. V is TRBV7-3 and J is TRBJ2-3; possibly TRBD2 for D (6 bases). Trimming took 2 bases from V and 7 from J, leaving 10 bases between them. Germline CDR1 SGHTA, CDR2 FQGTGA. The CDR3 loop spans 13 amino acids.

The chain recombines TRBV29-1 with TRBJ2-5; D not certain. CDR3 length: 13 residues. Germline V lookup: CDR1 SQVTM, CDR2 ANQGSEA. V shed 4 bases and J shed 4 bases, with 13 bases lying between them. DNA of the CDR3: TGCAGCGTTGGCTTGGTGGTTGGAGAGACCCAGTACTTC. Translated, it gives CSVGLVVGETQYF.

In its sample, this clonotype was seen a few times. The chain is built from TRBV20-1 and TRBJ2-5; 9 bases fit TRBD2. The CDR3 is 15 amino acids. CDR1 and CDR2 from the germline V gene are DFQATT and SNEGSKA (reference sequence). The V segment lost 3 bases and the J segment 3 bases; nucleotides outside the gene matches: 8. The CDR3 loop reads CSASRLAESKETQYF. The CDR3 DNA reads TGCAGTGCTAGCAGACTAGCGGAGTCCAAAGAGACCCAGTACTTC.

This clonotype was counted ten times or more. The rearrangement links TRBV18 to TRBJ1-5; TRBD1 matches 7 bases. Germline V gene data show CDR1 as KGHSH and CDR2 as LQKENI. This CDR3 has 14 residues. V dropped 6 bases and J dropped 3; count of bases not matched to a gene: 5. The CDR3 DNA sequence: TGTGCCAGCTCCTTGGGACAGTACAATCAGCCCCAGCATTTT. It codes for CASSLGQYNQPQHF.

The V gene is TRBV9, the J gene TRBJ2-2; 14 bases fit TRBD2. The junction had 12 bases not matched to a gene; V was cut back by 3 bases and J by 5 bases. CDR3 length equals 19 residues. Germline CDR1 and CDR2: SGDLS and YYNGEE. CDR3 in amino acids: CASSARTGTSGGFTGELFF. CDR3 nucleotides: TGTGCCAGCAGCGCACGAACCGGGACTAGCGGGGGATTTACCGGGGAGCTGTTTTTT.

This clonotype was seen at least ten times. The CDR3 DNA follows: TGTGCCAGCAGCTCCTCTAGCGGGAAAAACAATGAGCAGTTCTTC. It specifies CASSSSSGKNNEQFF. This chain links TRBV7-9 with TRBJ2-1; 9 bases match TRBD2. V trimming: 4 bases; J trimming: 5 bases; junction bases outside the gene matches: 6. This CDR3 is built from 15 residues. Per the germline V gene, CDR1 is SEHNR and CDR2 is FQNEAQ (reference sequence).